The source of this T cell receptor beta chain is a study of T cell changes during pregnancy in multiple sclerosis. Libraries were prepared by immunoSEQ multiplex PCR; TCRdb keeps only in-frame clonotypes and omits some of them. The repertoire holds more than 90,000 clones, with about 92% as singletons. Trimming cost V 5 bases and J 5 bases; bases outside gene matches: 8. The germline gives CDR1 WNHNN, CDR2 SYGVQD (reference sequence). The CDR3 length is 15 residues. The TCR originated in a female donor with multiple sclerosis, enrolled in a pregnancy study. The V call is TRBV10-1, the J call TRBJ2-3; TRBD2 aligns across 9 bases. This sample comprised peripheral blood, obtained in the first trimester of pregnancy. The chain's CDR3 is CASSLSGRWGDTQYF. The CDR3 DNA sequence: TGCGCCAGCAGTTTAAGCGGGAGGTGGGGAGATACGCAGTATTTT.